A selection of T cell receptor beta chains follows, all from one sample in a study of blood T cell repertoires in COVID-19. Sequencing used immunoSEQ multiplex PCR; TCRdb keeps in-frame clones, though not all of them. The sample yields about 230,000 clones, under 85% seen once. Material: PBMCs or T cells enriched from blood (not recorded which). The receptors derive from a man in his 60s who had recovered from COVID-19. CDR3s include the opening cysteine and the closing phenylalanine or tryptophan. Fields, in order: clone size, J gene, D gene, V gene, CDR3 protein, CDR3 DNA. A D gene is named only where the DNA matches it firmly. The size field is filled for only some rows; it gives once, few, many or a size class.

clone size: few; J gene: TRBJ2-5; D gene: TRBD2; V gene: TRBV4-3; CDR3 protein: CASSQDRTSVQTQYF; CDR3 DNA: TGCGCCAGCAGCCAAGATCGGACTAGCGTGCAGACCCAGTACTTC
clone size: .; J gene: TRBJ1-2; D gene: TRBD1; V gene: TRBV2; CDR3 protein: CASSVSSGGYGYTF; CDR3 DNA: TGTGCCAGCAGTGTCTCGTCAGGGGGTTACGGCTACACCTTC
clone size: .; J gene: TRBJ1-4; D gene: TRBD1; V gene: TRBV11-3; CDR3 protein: CASSLRTGATTNEKLFF; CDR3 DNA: TGTGCCAGCAGCCTCCGGACAGGGGCAACAACTAATGAAAAACTGTTTTTT
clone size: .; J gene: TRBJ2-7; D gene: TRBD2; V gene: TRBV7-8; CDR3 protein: CASSLTSGATYEQYF; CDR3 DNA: TGTGCCAGCAGCCTCACAAGCGGGGCCACCTACGAGCAGTACTTC
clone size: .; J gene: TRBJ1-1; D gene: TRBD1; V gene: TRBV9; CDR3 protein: CASSAGQGGTEAFF; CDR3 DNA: TGTGCCAGCAGCGCCGGACAGGGCGGAACTGAAGCTTTCTTT
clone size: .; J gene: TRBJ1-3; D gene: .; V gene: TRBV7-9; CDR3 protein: CASSYGKGGNTIYF; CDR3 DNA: TGTGCCAGCAGCTACGGGAAGGGAGGAAACACCATATATTTT
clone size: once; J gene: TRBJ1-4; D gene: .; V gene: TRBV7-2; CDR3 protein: CASSLGSGLLEEKLFF; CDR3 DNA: TGTGCCAGCAGCTTAGGATCGGGATTGCTGGAAGAAAAACTGTTTTTT
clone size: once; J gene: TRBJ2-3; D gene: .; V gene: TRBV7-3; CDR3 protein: CASSLTGGGDTQYF; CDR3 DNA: TGTGCCAGCAGCTTAACCGGGGGAGGAGATACGCAGTATTTT
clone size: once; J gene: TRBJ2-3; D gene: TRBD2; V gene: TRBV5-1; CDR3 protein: CASSLGLAGATSTDTQYF; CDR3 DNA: TGCGCCAGCAGCTTGGGACTAGCGGGGGCGACGAGCACAGATACGCAGTATTTT
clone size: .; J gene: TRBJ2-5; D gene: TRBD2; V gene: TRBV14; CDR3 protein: CASSQGPGGRQETQYF; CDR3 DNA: TGTGCCAGCAGCCAGGGCCCGGGGGGGCGTCAAGAGACCCAGTACTTC
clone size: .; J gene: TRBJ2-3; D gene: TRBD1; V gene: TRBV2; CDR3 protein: CASSSGQINRDTQYF; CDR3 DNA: TGTGCCAGCAGTTCGGGACAGATCAACAGAGATACGCAGTATTTT
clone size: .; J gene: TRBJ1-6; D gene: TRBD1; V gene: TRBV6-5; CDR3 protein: CASSYPSPGGVSPLHF; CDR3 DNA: TGTGCCAGCAGTTACCCGTCCCCAGGGGGCGTTTCACCCCTCCACTTT
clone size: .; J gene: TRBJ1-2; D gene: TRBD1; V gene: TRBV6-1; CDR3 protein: CASSEAEGQPFYGYTF; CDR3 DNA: TGTGCCAGCAGTGAAGCGGAGGGACAGCCATTCTATGGCTACACCTTC
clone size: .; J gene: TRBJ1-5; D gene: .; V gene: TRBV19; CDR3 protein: CASSPQGIGNQPQHF; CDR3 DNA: TGTGCCAGTAGCCCGCAGGGGATTGGCAATCAGCCCCAGCATTTT
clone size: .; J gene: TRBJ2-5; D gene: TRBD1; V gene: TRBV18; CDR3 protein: CASSPDRVIETQYF; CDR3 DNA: TGTGCCAGCTCACCAGACAGGGTTATAGAGACCCAGTACTTC
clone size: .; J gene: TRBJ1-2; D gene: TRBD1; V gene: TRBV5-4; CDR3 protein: CASSSGTGAIKANYGYTF; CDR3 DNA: TGTGCCAGCAGCTCGGGGACAGGGGCGATAAAAGCTAACTATGGCTACACCTTC
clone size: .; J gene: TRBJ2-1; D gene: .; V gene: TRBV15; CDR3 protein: CATSRTALGYNEQFF; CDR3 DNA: TGTGCCACCAGCAGGACAGCCCTGGGTTACAATGAGCAGTTCTTC
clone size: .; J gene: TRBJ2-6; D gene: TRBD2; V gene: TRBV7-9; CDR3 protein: CASRVGGEPSGANVLTF; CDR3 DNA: TGTGCCAGCAGGGTGGGAGGGGAGCCCTCTGGGGCCAACGTCCTGACTTTC
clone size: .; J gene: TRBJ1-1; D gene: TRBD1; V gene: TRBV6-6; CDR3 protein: CASRQGANPTEAFF; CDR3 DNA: TGTGCCAGCAGACAGGGGGCGAACCCCACTGAAGCTTTCTTT
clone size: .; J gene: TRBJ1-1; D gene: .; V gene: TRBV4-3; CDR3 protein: CASSHWGMNTEAFF; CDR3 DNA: TGCGCCAGCAGCCATTGGGGCATGAACACTGAAGCTTTCTTT
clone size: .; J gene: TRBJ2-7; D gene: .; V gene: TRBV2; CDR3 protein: CASSVTLGAEQYF; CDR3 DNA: TGTGCCAGCAGTGTGACACTCGGCGCGGAGCAGTACTTC
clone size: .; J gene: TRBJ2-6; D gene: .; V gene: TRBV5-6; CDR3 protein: CASSIPGISGANVLTF; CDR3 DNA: TGTGCCAGCAGCATTCCGGGGATTTCTGGGGCCAACGTCCTGACTTTC